This is a list of T cell receptor beta chains from one sample in a study of control samples from healthy donors and cancer patients. The table came from immunoSEQ multiplex PCR; TCRdb's copy has only in-frame clones and leaves some out. Of 70,000 to 95,000 clones detected, roughly nine tenths appear once; the ten largest clones hold over 0.85%. The sequencing input was blood. The receptors come from a woman in her twenties or thirties in good health. The CDR3 runs from the conserved cysteine through the conserved F or W. Each record gives: clone size, J gene, D gene, V gene, CDR3 DNA, CDR3 protein. D genes are given only for firm matches. For some rows the clone size is stated as once, few or many, or as a class when expanded; others skip it.

.,TRBJ1-5,.,TRBV9,TGTGCCAGCAGCGTAGGGGCAGGGACTGAATGGCCCCAGCATTTT,CASSVGAGTEWPQHF
.,TRBJ1-2,.,TRBV6-5,TGTGCCAGCAGGCTGCTCTATGGCTACACCTTC,CASRLLYGYTF
.,TRBJ2-7,TRBD1,TRBV5-4,TGTGCCAGCAGCTGGGGGGGACAGGGGTCCTACGAGCAGTACTTC,CASSWGGQGSYEQYF
once,TRBJ2-3,.,TRBV3-1/TRBV3-2,TGTGCCAGCAGCCAAGAGCGGAACAGGTTAACAGATACGCAGTATTTT,CASSQERNRLTDTQYF
.,TRBJ1-1,.,TRBV2,TGTGCCAGCAGTGAGTGGGGTGTAGGGAGCACTGAAGCTTTCTTT,CASSEWGVGSTEAFF
few,TRBJ1-5,.,TRBV19,TGTGCCAGTAGGAACAAAATAAATCAGCCCCAGCATTTT,CASRNKINQPQHF
.,TRBJ1-3,.,TRBV7-8,TGTGCCAGCAGCTCGGCCCCGGGGAGCTCTGGAAACACCATATATTTT,CASSSAPGSSGNTIYF
few,TRBJ2-7,.,TRBV6-5,TGTGCCAGCAGTTCAACTGCGACAGGGAGGCCCTACGAGCAGTACTTC,CASSSTATGRPYEQYF
.,TRBJ2-3,.,TRBV7-8,TGTGCCAGCACCCCCGAGACTAGCACAGATACGCAGTATTTT,CASTPETSTDTQYF
.,TRBJ1-2,TRBD1,TRBV28,TGTGCCAGCAGTTTATCTCGGACAGGGTCGCTTGGCTACACCTTC,CASSLSRTGSLGYTF
.,TRBJ1-5,TRBD1,TRBV30,TGTGCCTGGGGACAGGGGGGTCAGCCCCAGCATTTT,CAWGQGGQPQHF
.,TRBJ2-1,.,TRBV11-2,TGTGCCAGCAGCGCCAGACAGGTCATCTACAATGAGCAGTTCTTC,CASSARQVIYNEQFF
.,TRBJ2-1,TRBD2,TRBV4-1,TGCGCCAGCAGCCAGGTTAGCGGGAGTATCAATGAGCAGTTCTTC,CASSQVSGSINEQFF
.,TRBJ1-3,TRBD1,TRBV18,TGTGCCAGCTCACGCGACAGGGCTGGAAACACCATATATTTT,CASSRDRAGNTIYF
.,TRBJ1-5,.,TRBV7-9,TGTGCCAGCAGCCCTAGTGGGGGCATAGACCAGCATTTT,CASSPSGGIDQHF
.,TRBJ1-1,.,TRBV6-5,TGTGCCAGCAGGGAGGGAAGGAGGAACACTGAAGCTTTCTTT,CASREGRRNTEAFF
.,TRBJ2-5,.,TRBV5-1,TGCGCCAGCAGCTTGGTTAGCAGGGAAGAAGAGACCCAGTACTTC,CASSLVSREEETQYF
.,TRBJ1-3,TRBD1,TRBV19,TGTGCCAGTTACTCCGGGACAGGGACCCCAGGAAACACCATATATTTT,CASYSGTGTPGNTIYF
.,TRBJ2-7,.,TRBV6-1,TGTGCCAGCAGTGAACACGTCGGCGGCTTCCTAGCTAGGTACGAGCAGTACTTC,CASSEHVGGFLARYEQYF
.,TRBJ2-7,TRBD1,TRBV18,TGTGCCAGCTCACCAATGGGGACAGGGTTAAATTACGAGCAGTACTTC,CASSPMGTGLNYEQYF
.,TRBJ2-7,TRBD1,TRBV12-3/TRBV12-4,TGTGCCAGCAGCCCCGACAGGGGATACGAGCAGTACTTC,CASSPDRGYEQYF
.,TRBJ1-1,.,TRBV29-1,TGCAGCGTATGGGGGCAGGGTTATGCTTTCTTT,CSVWGQGYAFF
once,TRBJ1-5,.,TRBV7-2,TGTGCCAGCAGCTTACTTTCAGGTACTAATCAGCCCCAGCATTTT,CASSLLSGTNQPQHF
.,TRBJ1-6,.,TRBV30,TGTGCCTGGAGTGTAACAGCCCTCCGGGCCCTCCACTTT,CAWSVTALRALHF
.,TRBJ1-2,.,TRBV29-1,TGCAGCGCACTGGGGGGGCTCTTCGACTATGGCTACACCTTC,CSALGGLFDYGYTF
.,TRBJ2-7,.,TRBV6-5,TGTGCCAGCAGTCTCGGGACACTGAGCTCCTACGAGCAGTACTTC,CASSLGTLSSYEQYF
.,TRBJ1-1,.,TRBV6-5,TGTGCCAGCAGGATAGCGGGCAACACTGAAGCTTTCTTT,CASRIAGNTEAFF
.,TRBJ2-1,TRBD2,TRBV18,TGTGCCAGCTCACCTTTTTTAGCGGGGGCCTACTACAATGAGCAGTTCTTC,CASSPFLAGAYYNEQFF
.,TRBJ1-2,TRBD1,TRBV5-6,TGTGCCAGCAGCTCGCGACAGGGACTCTATGGCTACACCTTC,CASSSRQGLYGYTF
.,TRBJ1-3,.,TRBV13,TGTGCCAGCGGGGACCCCGGAAACACCATATATTTT,CASGDPGNTIYF
.,TRBJ2-1,.,TRBV20-1,TGCAGTGCTAGACAGGCGAATGAGCAGTTCTTC,CSARQANEQFF
once,TRBJ1-1,.,TRBV19,TGTGCGGTAGGGGGGATGAACACTGAAGCTTTCTTT,CAVGGMNTEAFF
.,TRBJ1-2,.,TRBV30,TGTGCCTGGAGTGCAACGCTAGAACCACTAGATGGCTACACCTTC,CAWSATLEPLDGYTF
.,TRBJ1-1,.,TRBV6-5,TGTGCCAGCAGACCTTCGTCCCCAATAGGCGAAGCTTTCTTT,CASRPSSPIGEAFF
once,TRBJ2-1,TRBD2,TRBV2,TGTGCCAGCAGTGAAAGCGGGATGTCCTACAATGAGCAGTTCTTC,CASSESGMSYNEQFF
.,TRBJ1-6,.,TRBV7-9,TGTGCCAGCAGCCCCGGACTGGGAGATAATTCACCCCTCCACTTT,CASSPGLGDNSPLHF
.,TRBJ2-7,TRBD1,TRBV3-1/TRBV3-2,TGTGCCAGCAGCCCAGGACAGGGTTTTATCGAGCAGTACTTC,CASSPGQGFIEQYF
.,TRBJ1-1,TRBD1,TRBV27,TGTGCCAGCAGTATTTCGACAGGGGGCACTGAAGCTTTCTTT,CASSISTGGTEAFF
.,TRBJ2-7,TRBD1,TRBV4-1,TGCGCCAGCAGCCAAGTCCATATTGGACAGGGGACCGACGAGCAGTACTTC,CASSQVHIGQGTDEQYF
.,TRBJ1-5,.,TRBV28,TGTGCCAGCAGTCTCTCGACAGTGTATCAGCCCCAGCATTTT,CASSLSTVYQPQHF
.,TRBJ2-7,TRBD2,TRBV5-6,TGTGCCAGCTCGACGGGACTAGATATACTACGGTTGCAGTACTTC,CASSTGLDILRLQYF